The text below deals with one T cell receptor beta chain. What it binds is unknown. These data originate in a study of T cell clonotyping in hematopoietic cell transplantation. The study, taken as a whole, reports: Higher Inverse Simpson Index values in graft donor and pretransplant recipient predicted broader posttransplant TCR diversity. CD4 and CD8 repertoire contributions could not be separated without sorting. Pathologically expanded recipient clonotypes increased progressively from day 30 to day 180 as diversity fell.

The CDR3 is 16 amino acids. V lost 4 bases, J lost 3 bases, and 8 bases stayed unmatched. Germline CDR1 reads MNHEY; CDR2 reads SVGAGI. TCRdb's table, derived via immunoSEQ multiplex PCR, lists solely in-frame clones and lacks some. Here the sample spans over 10,000 clones, 70% to 85% being singletons. The chain joins TRBV6-5 to TRBJ2-5; 10 bases fit TRBD2. This TCR was recovered from a female patient aged 40-50 years who had an allogeneic stem cell transplant from a related donor, so T cells may come from the graft donor. Some clones in this sample may be carry-over from other donors' samples. The specimen was PBMCs, collected 100 days after allogeneic stem cell transplant. CDR3 region: CASSWLAGGLEETQYF. CDR3 coding DNA: TGTGCCAGCAGTTGGTTAGCGGGGGGTTTGGAAGAGACCCAGTACTTC.